The 25 T cell receptor beta chains below were found in one sample sequenced in a study of T-cell reconstitution after alpha-beta-depleted transplantation in children. The authors prepared the TCRbeta library with unique molecular identifiers. TCRdb processed the PCR reads anew with MiXCR; each CDR3 protein has one entry. The sample records around 200,000 distinct CDR3 sequences, approximately 11% being singletons. The sample here was PBMCs, taken before TCRalphabeta/CD19-depleted stem cell transplant. All receptors come from a child under two years old with acute myeloid leukemia, due to receive a stem cell transplant.

This clonotype has at least ten counts. This chain links TRBV20-1 with TRBJ2-1; D not resolved. Germline-derived CDR1 and CDR2 are DFQATT and SNEGSKA (reference sequence). V was cut by 1 base and J by 0 bases, with 10 bases left in between. The CDR3 loop spans 15 amino acids. CDR3 in amino acids: CSARGTAYSYNEQFF. In DNA form, the CDR3 reads TGCAGTGCTAGAGGAACGGCCTACTCCTACAATGAGCAGTTCTTC.

This clonotype showed up many times. V gene TRBV5-1 combines with J gene TRBJ2-5; D remains unclear. The V end was cut by 1 base, the J end by 1 base, with 5 bases between. In germline, CDR1 is SGHRS, CDR2 YFSETQ. The CDR3 has 13 amino acids. The CDR3 is CASSLNGQETQYF. In nucleotides, the CDR3 is TGCGCCAGCAGCTTGAACGGCCAAGAGACCCAGTACTTC.

V usage is TRBV7-2 and J usage is TRBJ2-1; 10 bases map to TRBD1. With V trimmed by 6 bases and J by 2 bases, 7 bases remained unmatched. The CDR3 extends over 16 amino acids. Germline lookup yields CDR1 SGHTA and CDR2 FQGNSA. For the CDR3, the DNA is TGTGCCAGCAGAGGCCGAGGGACAGGGGCCTACAATGAGCAGTTCTTC. Translating it yields CASRGRGTGAYNEQFF.

This clonotype was observed many times. The junction does not match germline at one end; this may be a read error. The J gene is TRBJ2-1, the V gene TRBV29-1; 8 bases are a match to TRBD1. Germline CDR1 and CDR2: SQVTM and ANQGSEA. The length of the CDR3 is 11 residues. The CDR3 region has the DNA TGCAGCGTTCGTAGGGACAGGCGACTCCACTTC. This codes for CSVRRDRRLHF.

This clonotype was observed at least ten times. The chain recombines TRBV14 with TRBJ2-7; D might be TRBD1 (7 bases). Germline lookup yields CDR1 SGHDN and CDR2 FVKESK. This CDR3 has 16 amino acids. V was pared by 2 bases and J by 2 bases, with 16 bases between. In DNA, the CDR3 is TGTGCCAGCAGCCAATTTGGACAGGCGGGGACCTACGAGCAGTACTTC. Protein sequence: CASSQFGQAGTYEQYF. The entire variable domain, with the rest obtained from reference TRBV14 and TRBJ2-7, is as follows: EAGVTQFPSHSVIEKGQTVTLRCDPISGHDNLYWYRRVMGKEIKFLLHFVKESKQDESGMPNNRFLAERTGGTYSTLKVQPAELEDSGVYFCASSQFGQAGTYEQYFGPGTRLTVT.

This clonotype was counted between two and nine times. The gene calls are TRBV5-8 and TRBJ2-7; D is uncertain. V lost 4 bases to trimming and J lost 2 bases, with 7 bases between them. Germline-derived CDR1 and CDR2 are SGHTS and YDEGEE. The CDR3 has 12 residues. The CDR3 bases are TGTGCCAGCAGCCGACACACCTACGAGCAGTACTTC. It specifies CASSRHTYEQYF.

This clonotype has a count of ten or more. V gene TRBV10-3 combines with J gene TRBJ1-1; D is possibly TRBD1 (6 bases). Trimming shortened V by 10 bases and J by 3 bases, and 18 bases separated the two germline ends. Germline values: CDR1 ENHRY, CDR2 SYGVKD. The CDR3 contains 14 residues. The CDR3 region has the DNA TGTGCCACCGCGGCAGATCCAGGGGACACTGAAGCTTTCTTT. This sequence encodes CATAADPGDTEAFF.

In the case of this clonotype: Since a much larger clone is just one base distant, this may be a read error. The chain is built from TRBV6-1 and TRBJ2-7; weak D call: TRBD2 (5 bases). This CDR3 has 16 amino acids. From germline, CDR1 is MNHNS and CDR2 SASEGT. CDR3 in amino acids: CTSSESPRGGSYEQYF. The CDR3 coding sequence is TGTACCAGCAGCGAATCACCCCGGGGTGGCAGCTACGAGCAGTACTTC.

This clonotype was recorded at least ten times. This chain connects TRBV18 to TRBJ2-5, with a tentative D call TRBD2 (5 bases). Trimming left V 1 base short and J 2 bases short, with 8 bases between. CDR1 and CDR2 from the germline V gene are KGHSH and LQKENI. CDR3 length: 14 amino acids. Here the CDR3 reads CASSPLASQETQYF. CDR3 sequence (DNA): TGTGCCAGCTCACCACTAGCGTCACAAGAGACCCAGTACTTC.

This clonotype was observed at least ten times. This chain connects TRBV5-5 to TRBJ1-2, with TRBD1 matching over 7 bases. The V gene end was trimmed by 1 base and the J gene end by 7 bases; junction bases not matched to a gene: 7. Germline assignment: CDR1 SGHKS and CDR2 YYEKEE (reference sequence). This CDR3 region has 14 residues. Here the CDR3 reads CASSLKRQGGGYTF. The CDR3 DNA reads TGTGCCAGCAGCTTGAAGCGACAGGGCGGTGGCTACACCTTC. The complete variable domain, with remaining parts taken from reference TRBV5-5 and TRBJ1-2, reads DAGVTQSPTHLIKTRGQQVTLRCSPISGHKSVSWYQQVLGQGPQFIFQYYEKEERGRGNFPDRFSARQFPNYSSELNVNALLLGDSALYLCASSLKRQGGGYTFGSGTRLTVV.

The V call is TRBV7-9, the J call TRBJ2-1; 8 bases agree with TRBD2. V was pared by 2 bases and J by 13 bases, with 7 bases of the junction left unmatched. CDR1 and CDR2 from the germline V gene are SEHNR and FQNEAQ (reference sequence). CDR3 size: 13 residues. The CDR3 protein is CASSLLSAGEQFF. The CDR3 region has the DNA TGTGCCAGCAGCTTACTATCAGCGGGAGAACAGTTCTTC.

This clonotype was counted only a few times. This chain links TRBV19 with TRBJ2-1, with TRBD1 matching 8 bases. CDR1 is LNHDA, CDR2 SQIVND, per germline (reference sequence). The CDR3 consists of 15 residues. With 5 bases clipped from V and 9 bases from J, the junction kept 12 bases outside the gene matches. CDR3 coding DNA: TGTGCCAGTAGTCCCCGAACCCAGGGGGCGGGTGAGCAGTTCTTC. It is translated as CASSPRTQGAGEQFF.

This clonotype was detected once. A much larger clone sits a single nucleotide away, making a read error possible. The J gene is TRBJ1-3, the V gene TRBV7-3; no clear D gene. Germline V gene sequence: CDR1 SGHTA, CDR2 FQGTGA. CDR3 size: 13 residues. DNA of the CDR3: TGTGACAGCAGCTTAAGCTCTGGAAACACCATATATTTT. Protein: CDSSLSSGNTIYF.

This clonotype was counted at least ten times. The V gene is TRBV20-1, the J gene TRBJ2-1; weak D call: TRBD2 (6 bases). Germline loops: CDR1 DFQATT, CDR2 SNEGSKA (reference sequence). Trimming took 5 bases from V and 12 from J, leaving 14 bases between them. The CDR3 is made up of 11 amino acids. CDR3 region: CSADQLAGQFF. The CDR3 nucleotides read TGCAGTGCTGATCAACTAGCCGGGCAGTTCTTC.

This clonotype has ten or more counts. The V and J genes are TRBV28 and TRBJ2-7, with a possible D match to TRBD2 (6 bases). V lost 2 bases and J 6 bases, leaving 14 bases between the germline ends. Germline values: CDR1 MDHEN, CDR2 SYDVKM. The CDR3 loop spans 14 amino acids. CDR3 bases: TGTGCCAGCAGTTTAGAACTAGCCCGCCTCGAGCAGTACTTC. This codes for CASSLELARLEQYF.

This clonotype has at least ten counts. The V gene is TRBV15, the J gene TRBJ2-3; 7 bases match TRBD1. This CDR3 has 18 amino acids. The V gene end was trimmed by 3 bases and the J gene end by 2 bases; junction bases not matched to a gene: 14. Germline lookup yields CDR1 LNHNV and CDR2 YYDKDF (reference sequence). The CDR3 spells CATSSHPAGTVFTDTQYF. The CDR3 DNA reads TGTGCCACCAGCAGTCATCCGGCCGGGACAGTCTTCACAGATACGCAGTATTTT.

The table lists this clonotype with many counts. The rearrangement uses TRBV25-1 and TRBJ2-2; 8 bases map to TRBD1. The CDR3 runs to 15 residues. Germline assignment: CDR1 MGHDK and CDR2 SYGVNS. The junction had 5 bases not matched to a gene; V was cut back by 3 bases and J by 5 bases. The CDR3 nucleotides are TGTGCCAGCAGTGAGCACAGGGGGTATACCGGGGAGCTGTTTTTT. The encoded protein is CASSEHRGYTGELFF.

This clonotype was seen many times. This chain joins TRBV6-1 and TRBJ2-1; no reliable D call. Trimming removed 0 bases from V and 8 bases from J, with 8 bases in between. Looked up from germline, CDR1 is MNHNS and CDR2 is SASEGT. The CDR3 loop spans 13 amino acids. The CDR3 DNA follows: TGTGCCAGCAGTGAAGCGCACTTCCATGAGCAGTTCTTC. Amino acids: CASSEAHFHEQFF.

This clonotype was observed many times. The gene calls are TRBV28 and TRBJ2-3, with TRBD2 as a possible D gene (6 bases). Germline V lookup: CDR1 MDHEN, CDR2 SYDVKM. The CDR3 runs 15 residues. Trimming cost V 4 bases and J 5 bases, with 16 bases left between them. CDR3: CASSSAGMGLDTQYF. The CDR3 DNA sequence: TGTGCCAGCAGTTCCGCGGGGATGGGGTTAGATACGCAGTATTTT.

This clonotype occurred many times. This chain links TRBV20-1 with TRBJ2-5, with a weak D call TRBD2 (6 bases). Germline-derived CDR1 and CDR2 are DFQATT and SNEGSKA (reference sequence). Trimming shortened V by 0 bases and J by 5 bases, and 16 bases separated the two germline ends. The CDR3 loop spans 15 amino acids. In nucleotides, the CDR3 is TGCAGTGCTAGAGACCTCGGGCCCCGGGAGGAGACCCAGTACTTC. Translated, it gives CSARDLGPREETQYF.

This clonotype was counted at least ten times. This chain uses TRBV5-1 with TRBJ2-2; 9 bases are shared with TRBD2. This CDR3 spans 18 amino acids. Germline V gene sequence: CDR1 SGHRS, CDR2 YFSETQ. Trimming cost V 2 bases and J 0 bases; bases outside gene matches: 8. The CDR3 loop reads CASSFSLAGDANTGELFF. CDR3 coding DNA: TGCGCCAGCAGCTTCTCCTTAGCGGGAGACGCGAACACCGGGGAGCTGTTTTTT.

This clonotype was observed at least ten times. This chain joins TRBV3-1 and TRBJ1-1, with a weak D call TRBD1 (6 bases). With 3 bases removed from V and 4 bases from J, the gap between germline ends came to 9 bases. The CDR3 contains 13 residues. The germline V gene has CDR1 LGHDT and CDR2 YNNKEL (reference sequence). The CDR3 DNA reads as TGTGCCAGCAGCCAGGGGGCCTCCACTGAAGCTTTCTTT. Translating it yields CASSQGASTEAFF.

This clonotype has ten or more counts. CDR3 in DNA: TGCAGTGCTAGGCCCCCCGGGGTAGTGGGTGAAAACACCATATATTTT. Protein product: CSARPPGVVGENTIYF. This sequence joins TRBV20-1 and TRBJ1-3; D remains unclear. Trimming took 3 bases from V and 6 from J, leaving 21 bases between them. The CDR3 totals 16 residues. The germline CDR1 and CDR2 sequences are DFQATT and SNEGSKA (reference sequence).

To note about this clonotype: A much larger clonotype is one base distant, so this may be a read error. The chain uses TRBV12-3 or TRBV12-4 and TRBJ2-3; 10 bases map to TRBD2. The CDR3 spans 15 residues. The DNA of the CDR3 is TGTACCAGCAGGGATGAGCGGGGGGGCCAAGATACGCAGTATTTT. It codes for CTSRDERGGQDTQYF.

This clonotype occurred many times. The rearrangement joins TRBV3-1 to TRBJ2-1; a possible D gene is TRBD2 (6 bases). Germline assignment: CDR1 LGHDT and CDR2 YNNKEL (reference sequence). The V end was cut by 2 bases, the J end by 7 bases, with 12 bases between. The CDR3 covers 14 residues. The CDR3 region has the DNA TGTGCCAGCAGCCAAAGGGGTAGCGGAAATGAGCAGTTCTTC. The encoded protein is CASSQRGSGNEQFF.